The 27 T cell receptor beta chains reported below all come from one sample, sequenced in a study of blood T cell repertoires in COVID-19. Clones were read by immunoSEQ multiplex PCR, and TCRdb kept only the in-frame ones, dropping some. The data hold roughly 250,000 clones, with around 81% observed a single time. The specimen was peripheral blood. These TCRs come from an older person with COVID-19, enrolled during active disease.

The chain links TRBV7-2 to TRBJ1-4, with 8 bases that match TRBD1. Germline V gene lookup returns CDR1 SGHTA and CDR2 FQGNSA. This CDR3 has 15 residues. After removal of 5 bases from V and 3 bases from J, the junction contained 5 bases not matched to a gene. The CDR3 reads CASSATGGPNEKLFF. The CDR3 DNA sequence: TGTGCCAGCAGCGCCACAGGGGGTCCTAATGAAAAACTGTTTTTT.

The chain links TRBV28 to TRBJ2-7; 9 nucleotides align to TRBD2. This CDR3 has 17 amino acids. Germline CDR1 is MDHEN and CDR2 is SYDVKM. J was trimmed by 2 bases and V by 1 base; bases with no gene match: 9. In DNA, the CDR3 is TGTGCCAGCAGTTTATTTGTAGCGGGAGATTCCCCCTACGAGCAGTACTTC. Translation: CASSLFVAGDSPYEQYF.

The chain links TRBV5-8 to TRBJ1-5; TRBD1 matches at 7 bases. Germline V gives CDR1 SGHTS, CDR2 YDEGEE. The CDR3 length is 15 residues. The J segment lost 7 bases and the V segment lost 0 bases, leaving 7 bases of the junction unmatched. The CDR3: CASSLARTGVQPQHF. The CDR3 DNA reads TGTGCCAGCAGCTTGGCTAGGACAGGAGTGCAGCCCCAGCATTTT.

V and J are TRBV5-4 and TRBJ2-5; 9 positions match TRBD1. The germline gives CDR1 SGHNT, CDR2 YYREEE (reference sequence). The CDR3 has 15 residues. Losses at the gene ends were 4 bases for V and 5 bases for J; bases not matched to a gene: 9. The chain's CDR3 is CASSPGQGIGETQYF. The CDR3 DNA is TGTGCCAGCAGCCCAGGACAGGGGATAGGGGAGACCCAGTACTTC.

V and J are TRBV19 and TRBJ1-5; the match to TRBD1 covers 9 bases. The trim removed 2 bases at V and 1 base at J, leaving 3 bases unmatched. Germline lookup yields CDR1 LNHDA and CDR2 SQIVND (reference sequence). The CDR3 has 16 amino acids. Written as DNA, the CDR3 is TGTGCCAGTAGTATAAGAGGGACAGGGAGCAATCAGCCCCAGCATTTT. Protein sequence: CASSIRGTGSNQPQHF. Using reference TRBV19 and TRBJ1-5 for the parts outside the CDR3, the full variable domain is DGGITQSPKYLFRKEGQNVTLSCEQNLNHDAMYWYRQDPGQGLRLIYYSQIVNDFQKGDIAEGYSVSREKKESFPLTVTSAQKNPTAFYLCASSIRGTGSNQPQHFGDGTRLSIL.

The chain joins TRBV21-1 to TRBJ2-5; the table's D call, TRBD2, was not checked against the DNA. TRBV21-1 is annotated as a pseudogene. The CDR3 has 18 residues. The DNA for the CDR3 is TGTGCCAGCAGCAAGGCCCATAGCGGGAGGGCCGTAGAAGAGACCCAGTACTTC. The encoded protein is CASSKAHSGRAVEETQYF.

The rearrangement links TRBV29-1 to TRBJ2-1, with no clear D. Trimming cost V 1 base and J 4 bases, with 8 bases left between them. Germline assignment: CDR1 SQVTM and CDR2 ANQGSEA. The CDR3 sequence is 13 residues long. CDR3 bases: TGCAGCGTTGAAGCGGGTCGGTACAATGAGCAGTTCTTC. Its translation is CSVEAGRYNEQFF.

V and J are TRBV19 and TRBJ1-2; D gene ambiguous. The CDR3 is 13 residues long. Germline V gene lookup returns CDR1 LNHDA and CDR2 SQIVND (reference sequence). V lost 5 bases, J lost 4 bases, and 11 bases lay in between. The CDR3 spells CASSLSTPYGYTF. DNA for the CDR3: TGTGCCAGTAGTCTATCGACACCCTATGGCTACACCTTC.

The chain combines TRBV29-1 with TRBJ2-6; D is possibly TRBD2 (7 bases). V was pared by 7 bases and J by 0 bases, with 16 bases between. CDR1 and CDR2 (germline): SQVTM, ANQGSEA. This CDR3 spans 16 amino acids. CDR3 DNA: TGCAGCGCCAGGACGGGGGGCTTCTCTGGGGCCAACGTCCTGACTTTC. It encodes CSARTGGFSGANVLTF.

This rearrangement joins TRBV6-2 or TRBV6-3 to TRBJ1-2, with D uncertain. Between the trimmed V and J ends, which lost 5 bases and 8 bases, there was a span of 21 bases. The germline gives CDR1 MNHEY, CDR2 SVGEGT. The CDR3 totals 15 residues. The CDR3 is CASSATMDGGRGYTF. The CDR3 bases are TGTGCCAGCAGTGCGACGATGGACGGAGGGAGGGGCTACACCTTC.

V gene TRBV3-1 (or the pseudogene TRBV3-2) combines with J gene TRBJ2-1; 10 positions match TRBD2. Germline CDR1 LGHDT, CDR2 YNNKEL (reference sequence). The CDR3 contains 15 residues. Trimming at V came to 3 bases and at J to 8 bases, leaving 7 bases not matched to a gene. CDR3 in amino acids: CASSHGLAGDYEQFF. The CDR3 nucleotides are TGTGCCAGCAGCCACGGCCTAGCGGGAGACTATGAGCAGTTCTTC.

The J gene is TRBJ2-7, the V gene TRBV4-1; maybe TRBD1 (6 bases). There are 18 residues in the CDR3. V was cut by 0 bases and J by 3 bases, with 21 bases left in between. The germline CDR1 and CDR2 sequences are MGHRA and YSYEKL. The chain's CDR3 is CASSQEMAGPGHIYEQYF. As DNA, the CDR3 is TGCGCCAGCAGCCAAGAGATGGCAGGGCCGGGACACATCTACGAGCAGTACTTC.

The chain has TRBV6-6 and TRBJ2-7, with 7 bases fitting TRBD1. V lost 5 bases to trimming and J lost 0 bases; unmatched junction nucleotides: 4. Germline V gives CDR1 MNHNY, CDR2 SVGAGI (reference sequence). The CDR3 is 14 residues long. CDR3 loop: CASSNRGGSYEQYF. The CDR3 DNA reads as TGTGCCAGCAGTAACAGGGGTGGCTCCTACGAGCAGTACTTC.

The CDR3 DNA sequence: TGCGCCAGCAGCCAAGAGGAGCGGGCCTCCTACGAGCAGTACTTC. Its protein is CASSQEERASYEQYF. The chain combines TRBV4-1 with TRBJ2-7, with D perhaps TRBD2 (6 bases). Germline V gene data show CDR1 as MGHRA and CDR2 as YSYEKL. Trimming removed 0 bases from V and 0 bases from J, with 9 bases in between. The CDR3 is made up of 15 amino acids.

J is TRBJ2-2 and V is TRBV6-5, with D perhaps TRBD1 (5 bases). CDR1 MNHEY and CDR2 SVGAGI come from the germline V gene. The V and J ends lost 10 bases and 0 bases respectively, with 12 bases between them. There are 14 residues in the CDR3. The CDR3 protein is CAILGRTNTGELFF. The CDR3 DNA sequence: TGTGCCATCCTGGGGCGGACGAACACCGGGGAGCTGTTTTTT.

The chain is built from TRBV6-6 and TRBJ1-5, with a weak D call TRBD1 (6 bases). The CDR3 has 15 amino acids. The V gene lost 4 bases and the J gene lost 4 bases, with 14 bases spanning the gap. Per germline, CDR1 MNHNY and CDR2 SVGAGI (reference sequence). The CDR3 protein is CASSSTGFGNQPQHF. CDR3 sequence (DNA): TGTGCCAGCAGTTCAACAGGGTTTGGGAATCAGCCCCAGCATTTT.

This chain connects TRBV7-9 to TRBJ2-5; 7 positions match TRBD1. Trimming cost V 1 base and J 5 bases; bases outside gene matches: 7. Germline CDR1 SEHNR, CDR2 FQNEAQ (reference sequence). The CDR3 spans 15 residues. CDR3 protein: CASSLGQTGRETQYF. The CDR3 nucleotides read TGTGCCAGCAGCTTAGGACAGACAGGGCGTGAGACCCAGTACTTC.

Here the CDR3 reads CASSLWGASGVTGELFF. In DNA form, the CDR3 reads TGTGCCAGCAGCTTATGGGGGGCTAGCGGGGTCACCGGGGAGCTGTTTTTT. This chain uses TRBV7-2 with TRBJ2-2; 9 nucleotides agree with TRBD2. V gave up 2 bases and J gave up 4 bases; unmatched junction bases: 8. The CDR3 has 17 amino acids. CDR1 and CDR2 (germline): SGHTA, FQGNSA.

The chain recombines TRBV18 with TRBJ1-5, with 12 bases identical to TRBD1. CDR1 and CDR2 from the germline V gene are KGHSH and LQKENI. After removal of 4 bases from V and 6 bases from J, the junction contained 16 bases not matched to a gene. The CDR3 is made up of 19 amino acids. In nucleotides, the CDR3 is TGTGCCAGCTCACGCAGATCCGGGACAGGGGGCGAGAAGGTTCAGCCCCAGCATTTT. Amino acid sequence: CASSRRSGTGGEKVQPQHF.

This chain connects TRBV19 to TRBJ2-3; a possible D gene is TRBD1 (5 bases). The CDR3 length is 14 residues. Trimming pared 5 bases from V and 4 bases from J, leaving 13 bases between. Germline CDR1 is LNHDA and CDR2 is SQIVND (reference sequence). In nucleotides, the CDR3 is TGTGCCAGTAGTGCCACATCAGGGTCAGATACGCAGTATTTT. This translates into CASSATSGSDTQYF.

The rearrangement links TRBV18 to TRBJ1-2; possible D gene TRBD1, 6 bases. Germline V gene data show CDR1 as KGHSH and CDR2 as LQKENI. V shed 2 bases and J shed 7 bases, with 14 bases lying between them. CDR3 size: 14 residues. The CDR3 loop is CASSPREQGGGYTF. The CDR3 bases are TGTGCCAGCTCACCAAGGGAACAGGGTGGTGGCTACACCTTC.

J is TRBJ2-7 and V is TRBV6-6, with 9 bases fitting TRBD1. Germline trimming cut 4 bases from V and 0 bases from J; bases unmatched to any gene: 1. Per the germline V gene, CDR1 is MNHNY and CDR2 is SVGAGI (reference sequence). The CDR3 contains 14 residues. The CDR3, as DNA: TGTGCCAGCAGTTGGACAGGGGACTCCTACGAGCAGTACTTC. As protein: CASSWTGDSYEQYF.

This clone was picked up a small number of times. V usage is TRBV28 and J usage is TRBJ2-7; the D gene is possibly TRBD1 (7 bases). V dropped 6 bases and J dropped 6 bases, with 18 bases sitting between them. CDR1 and CDR2 from the germline V gene are MDHEN and SYDVKM. The CDR3 extends over 14 amino acids. DNA of the CDR3: TGTGCCAGCAGGGTCGCGACAGGGAGGCTCGAGCAGTACTTC. Protein sequence: CASRVATGRLEQYF.

The chain is built from TRBV4-3 and TRBJ1-1, with 9 bases that match TRBD1. Germline CDR1 is LGHNA and CDR2 is YSLEER. The length of the CDR3 is 18 residues. With V trimmed by 3 bases and J by 4 bases, 15 bases remained unmatched. CDR3 DNA: TGCGCCAGCAGCCAGGCGGGGGGCACAGGGGGCGGGATCACTGAAGCTTTCTTT. It is translated as CASSQAGGTGGGITEAFF.

The V call is TRBV2, the J call TRBJ2-5; 10 bases map to TRBD2. V dropped 4 bases and J dropped 5; count of bases not matched to a gene: 10. This CDR3 is built from 16 residues. Germline CDR1 and CDR2: SNHLY and FYNNEI. The CDR3 is CASSVLRSGGAETQYF. In DNA, the CDR3 is TGTGCCAGCAGTGTCCTGAGGAGCGGGGGGGCGGAGACCCAGTACTTC.

This rearrangement joins TRBV30 to TRBJ1-2, with 7 nucleotides matching TRBD1. Germline loops: CDR1 GTSNPN, CDR2 SVGIG (reference sequence). With V trimmed by 6 bases and J by 0 bases, 10 bases remained unmatched. This CDR3 is built from 15 residues. The CDR3 nucleotides read TGTGCCTGTTCGCTAGGGACAGTTACTAACTATGGCTACACCTTC. Its translation: CACSLGTVTNYGYTF.

The chain employs TRBV27 and TRBJ1-2; no reliable D call. This CDR3 has 17 amino acids. V was cut by 7 bases and J by 0 bases, with 21 bases left in between. The germline V gene has CDR1 MNHEY and CDR2 SMNVEV (reference sequence). The CDR3: CASTSQGGARPNYGYTF. CDR3 DNA sequence: TGTGCCAGCACATCACAAGGAGGCGCCCGACCTAACTATGGCTACACCTTC.